This TCR beta chain was retrieved from a study of human thymus T cells (dated by TCRdb to 2018 to 2020). About the investigation overall: The study characterized TCR alpha and beta repertoires from eight infant thymus samples and a few related peripheral blood samples. Donor ages ranged from roughly 7 to 250 days, and the cohort comprised five to seven male and two female infants.

The immunoSEQ multiplex PCR assay was used to amplify the TCRB and TCRAD loci from a standardized quantity of quality-controlled genomic DNA. The V(D)J region was spanned by amplicons of a length sufficient to cover the CDR3 and to identify V and J genes. The amplicons were sequenced on an Illumina platform via the commercial immunoSEQ service. The source study handled its data this way. Primer bias and sequencing errors were corrected as previously described, and TCRAD and TCRB definitions were based on the IMGT database. The repertoires were analysed using immunoSEQ Analyzer 3.0 and VDJTools for basic statistics, V/J segment usage, diversity estimates, rarefaction and pairwise overlap. To estimate diversity, the Chao1, ChaoE, Efron-Thisted, Shannon and inverse Simpson indices were applied, and diversity was also estimated on datasets down-sampled to the smallest sample. Repertoire overlap used strict matching of CDR3 nucleotide sequence, V gene and J gene, with Jaccard-based multidimensional scaling clustering. This immuneACCESS table, as held by TCRdb, lists in-frame sequences with V and J called but not all clones. Of the missing ones, under half trace to an unresolved V gene in checked studies; the others have no known cause. For V, J and clone size, that table is used; D and trimming come from the DNA. This sample lists roughly 120,000 clones; around 96% were detected once. The ten largest account for approximately 0.022% of the sample.

Paper-wide results and their limitations: According to the related research, thymic TCR repertoires were highly overlapping among unrelated individuals. Thymus samples yielded on average about 810,000 unique TCRB clonotypes, compared with roughly 76,000 from blood samples. Biased V and J gene segment usage appeared to be present in both thymic and peripheral blood repertoires.

Points on this clone: The target of this receptor is not known. Qualities for individual bases were not recorded, and no much larger clone is one base off.

Thymus tissue was collected as surgical resects that were removed during corrective cardiac surgery. In Finland, the donors were immunologically healthy infants who were having open corrective cardiac surgery for congenital heart defects. After being mechanically released from the tissue, thymocytes were kept at -70 degrees C in pellets of roughly 9.5-32 million cells. A QIAsymphony instrument was used to extract genomic DNA from frozen cell pellets. CDR3 length: 20 amino acids, cysteine to phenylalanine. Only the CDR3 DNA stays, 60 bases, in frame from base 1. Trimmed from V: 3 bases; trimmed from J: 0 bases; junction bases lacking a gene match: 15. From a lookup of the germline V gene (reference sequence), CDR1 and CDR2 are LNHDA and SQIVND.

The clonotype originates from a boy in the first two years of life with a congenital heart defect but otherwise immunologically healthy. Recombination connected TRBV19 to TRBJ2-2, with 8 central nucleotides matching TRBD2. Sequencing was done on a sample of thymus tissue. DNA sequence: TGTGCCAGTAGTATCGGGTGGCTAGCGGGCGACGATACGAACACCGGGGAGCTGTTTTTT. This codes for CASSIGWLAGDDTNTGELFF.